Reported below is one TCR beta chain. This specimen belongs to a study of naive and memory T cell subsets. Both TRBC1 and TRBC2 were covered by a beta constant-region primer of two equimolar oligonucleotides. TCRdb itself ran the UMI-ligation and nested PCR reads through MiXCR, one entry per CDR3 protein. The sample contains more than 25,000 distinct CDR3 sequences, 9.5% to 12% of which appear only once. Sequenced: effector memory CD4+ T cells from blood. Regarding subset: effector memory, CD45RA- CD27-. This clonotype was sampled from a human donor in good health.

The CDR3 DNA is TGTGCCAGCTCACCACCCCGGGACTCTCAAAGAAGGTATGAGCAGTTCTTC. Translated, it gives CASSPPRDSQRRYEQFF. The V gene is TRBV18, the J gene TRBJ2-1; D perhaps matches TRBD2 (6 bases). Germline V gene lookup returns CDR1 KGHSH and CDR2 LQKENI. This CDR3 spans 17 amino acids. V was cut by 0 bases and J by 8 bases, with 20 bases left in between. Complete variable domain (other parts from reference TRBV18 and TRBJ2-1): NAGVMQNPRHLVRRRGQEARLRCSPMKGHSHVYWYRQLPEEGLKFMVYLQKENIIDESGMPKERFSAEFPKEGPSILRIQQVVRGDSAAYFCASSPPRDSQRRYEQFFGPGTRLTVL.